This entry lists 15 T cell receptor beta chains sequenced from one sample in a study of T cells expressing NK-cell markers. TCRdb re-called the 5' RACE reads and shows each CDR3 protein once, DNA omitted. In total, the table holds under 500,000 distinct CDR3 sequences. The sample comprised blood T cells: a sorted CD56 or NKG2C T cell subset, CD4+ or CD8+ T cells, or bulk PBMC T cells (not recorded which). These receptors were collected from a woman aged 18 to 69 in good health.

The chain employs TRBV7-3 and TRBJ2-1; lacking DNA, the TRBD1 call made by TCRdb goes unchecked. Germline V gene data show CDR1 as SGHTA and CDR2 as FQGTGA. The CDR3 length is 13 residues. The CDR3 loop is CASSRGSGNEQFF.

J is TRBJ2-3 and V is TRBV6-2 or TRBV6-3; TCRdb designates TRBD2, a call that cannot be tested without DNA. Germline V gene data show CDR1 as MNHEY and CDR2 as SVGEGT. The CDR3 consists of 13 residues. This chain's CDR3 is CASSYTEVPKQYF.

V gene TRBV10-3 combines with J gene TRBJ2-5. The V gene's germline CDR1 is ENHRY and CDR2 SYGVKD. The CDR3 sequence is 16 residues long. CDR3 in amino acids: CAISESAQGVQETQYF.

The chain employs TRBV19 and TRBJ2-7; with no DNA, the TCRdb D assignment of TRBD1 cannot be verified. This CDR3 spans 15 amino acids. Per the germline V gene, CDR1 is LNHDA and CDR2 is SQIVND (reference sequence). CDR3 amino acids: CASSQRTGSSYEQYF.

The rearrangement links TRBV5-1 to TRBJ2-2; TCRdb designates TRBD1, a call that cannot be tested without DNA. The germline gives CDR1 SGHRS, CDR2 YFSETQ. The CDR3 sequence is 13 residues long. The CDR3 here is CASSREGLGELFF.

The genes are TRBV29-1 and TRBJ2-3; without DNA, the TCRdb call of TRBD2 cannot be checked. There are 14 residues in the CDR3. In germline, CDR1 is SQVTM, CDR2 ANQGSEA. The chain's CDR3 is CSVSSGLPIDTQYF.

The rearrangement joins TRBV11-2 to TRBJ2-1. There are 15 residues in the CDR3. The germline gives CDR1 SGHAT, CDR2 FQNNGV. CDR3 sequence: CASSPLRQSYNEQFF. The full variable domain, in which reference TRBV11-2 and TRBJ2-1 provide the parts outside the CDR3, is EAGVAQSPRYKIIEKRQSVAFWCNPISGHATLYWYQQILGQGPKLLIQFQNNGVVDDSQLPKDRFSAERLKGVDSTLKIQPAKLEDSAVYLCASSPLRQSYNEQFFGPGTRLTVL.

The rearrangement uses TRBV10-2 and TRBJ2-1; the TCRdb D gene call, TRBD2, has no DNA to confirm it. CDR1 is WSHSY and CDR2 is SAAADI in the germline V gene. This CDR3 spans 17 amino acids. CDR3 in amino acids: CASSDSPYAGGHNEQFF.

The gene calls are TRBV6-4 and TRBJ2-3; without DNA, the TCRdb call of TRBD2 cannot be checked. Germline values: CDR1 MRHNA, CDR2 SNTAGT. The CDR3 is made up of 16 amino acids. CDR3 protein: CASSDSNTGGVDTQYF.

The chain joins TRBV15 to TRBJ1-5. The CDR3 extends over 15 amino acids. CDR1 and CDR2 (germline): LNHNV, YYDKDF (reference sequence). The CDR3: CATSRDLRSNQPQHF.

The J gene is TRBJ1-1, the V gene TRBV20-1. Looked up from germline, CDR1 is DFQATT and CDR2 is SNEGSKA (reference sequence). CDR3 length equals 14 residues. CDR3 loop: CSAKGNRGNTEAFF.

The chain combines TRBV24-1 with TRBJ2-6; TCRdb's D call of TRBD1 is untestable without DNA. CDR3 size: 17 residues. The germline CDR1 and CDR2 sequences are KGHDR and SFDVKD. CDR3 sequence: CATSDAGGRSGANVLTF.

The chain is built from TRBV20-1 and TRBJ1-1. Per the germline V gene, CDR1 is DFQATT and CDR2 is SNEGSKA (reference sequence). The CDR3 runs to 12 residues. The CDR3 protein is CSASGVNTEAFF.

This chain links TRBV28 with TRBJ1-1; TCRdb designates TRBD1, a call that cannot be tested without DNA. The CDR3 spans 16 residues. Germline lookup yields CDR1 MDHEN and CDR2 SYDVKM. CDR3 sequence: CASSFLGTRANTEAFF.

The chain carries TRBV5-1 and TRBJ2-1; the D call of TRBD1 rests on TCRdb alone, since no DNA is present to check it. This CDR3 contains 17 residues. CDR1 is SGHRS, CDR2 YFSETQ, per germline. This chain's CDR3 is CASSLGPTRASYNEQFF.